A selection of T cell receptor beta chains follows, all from one sample in a study of control samples from healthy donors and cancer patients. Assay used: immunoSEQ multiplex PCR; TCRdb lists only in-frame clones, some missing. The table has 45,000 to 60,000 clones, around nine tenths seen once. Sequenced sample: PBMCs. All receptors derive from a man aged 25-40 years with colorectal cancer. Each CDR3 is given with its conserved first and last residue. A D gene is named only where the DNA matches it firmly. A row's size may be missing; if present it is once, few, many or a size class.

TRBV30	.	.	TRBJ2-2	CAWSVGGGELFF	TGTGCCTGGAGTGTAGGGGGCGGGGAGCTGTTTTTT
TRBV5-6	.	TRBD1	TRBJ1-5	CASRDRRLNQPQHF	TGTGCCAGCCGGGACAGGAGACTCAATCAGCCCCAGCATTTT
TRBV18	once	.	TRBJ1-1	CASGREDNTEAFF	TGTGCCAGCGGTCGAGAGGATAACACTGAAGCTTTCTTT
TRBV2	.	TRBD2	TRBJ2-5	CASSGRTSGAQETQYF	TGTGCCAGCAGTGGTAGGACTAGCGGAGCGCAAGAGACCCAGTACTTC
TRBV5-1	.	TRBD1	TRBJ1-1	CASSPTGGNTEAFF	TGCGCCAGCAGCCCGACAGGGGGGAACACTGAAGCTTTCTTT
TRBV19	.	.	TRBJ2-1	CASSSAGISRRVNEQFF	TGTGCCAGTAGCTCAGCAGGGATAAGTAGAAGAGTCAATGAGCAGTTCTTC
TRBV25-1	.	.	TRBJ2-7	CASSEPSSYEQYF	TGTGCCAGCAGTGAACCCAGCTCCTACGAGCAGTACTTC
TRBV11-2	.	.	TRBJ1-1	CASSHLKGSEAFF	TGTGCCAGCAGCCACCTCAAAGGGTCTGAAGCTTTCTTT
TRBV18	.	TRBD1	TRBJ1-2	CASSPVRGGDYGYTF	TGTGCCAGCTCACCAGTGAGAGGGGGCGACTATGGCTACACCTTC
TRBV19	.	.	TRBJ1-2	CAPPPKKIWASNYGYTF	TGTGCCCCTCCCCCGAAAAAGATCTGGGCAAGTAACTATGGCTACACCTTC
TRBV11-2	.	.	TRBJ2-1	CASSSRPVIDSYNEQFF	TGTGCCAGCAGCTCTCGACCGGTCATTGACTCCTACAATGAGCAGTTCTTC
TRBV4-1	.	.	TRBJ1-1	CASSRGTNTEAFF	TGCGCCAGCAGCCGCGGGACAAATACTGAAGCTTTCTTT
TRBV7-2	.	TRBD1	TRBJ2-7	CASSPHRGSYEQYF	TGTGCCAGCAGCCCGCACAGGGGTTCCTACGAGCAGTACTTC
TRBV7-2	.	TRBD2	TRBJ2-1	CASSLFASGGRNEQFF	TGTGCCAGCAGCTTATTTGCTAGCGGGGGGAGAAATGAGCAGTTCTTC
TRBV29-1	.	.	TRBJ2-5	CSAGTSRETQYF	TGCAGCGCGGGGACATCGCGAGAGACCCAGTACTTC
TRBV5-1	.	.	TRBJ1-1	CASSPARLQGNTEAFF	TGCGCCAGCAGCCCCGCCCGTCTACAGGGGAACACTGAAGCTTTCTTT
TRBV18	.	.	TRBJ1-1	CASSPVTFSNTEAFF	TGTGCCAGCTCACCAGTAACTTTTTCGAACACTGAAGCTTTCTTT
TRBV7-2	.	.	TRBJ2-3	CASSLFGGPGTDTQYF	TGTGCCAGCAGCCTATTCGGGGGGCCGGGCACAGATACGCAGTATTTT
TRBV5-1	.	TRBD2	TRBJ2-3	CASSTGLAIPTDTQYF	TGCGCCAGCAGCACTGGACTAGCTATTCCCACAGATACGCAGTATTTT
TRBV4-3	.	TRBD1	TRBJ2-3	CASSQEGTGRISSTDTQYF	TGCGCCAGCAGCCAAGAAGGGACAGGGAGAATAAGTAGCACAGATACGCAGTATTTT
TRBV4-1	.	.	TRBJ1-2	CASSQVEENYGYTF	TGCGCCAGCAGCCAAGTCGAGGAGAACTATGGCTACACCTTC
TRBV5-1	.	.	TRBJ2-3	CASSSGQNTDTQYF	TGCGCCAGCAGCTCCGGGCAAAACACAGATACGCAGTATTTT
TRBV19	.	.	TRBJ1-1	CASSRGTRNTEAFF	TGTGCCAGTAGTAGAGGGACACGGAACACTGAAGCTTTCTTT
TRBV7-2	once	.	TRBJ2-2	CASSLGHNTGELFF	TGTGCCAGCAGCTTAGGCCACAACACCGGGGAGCTGTTTTTT
TRBV4-1	.	.	TRBJ1-2	CASSRGGYGYTF	TGCGCCAGCAGCCGAGGGGGCTATGGCTACACCTTC
TRBV7-9	.	.	TRBJ1-6	CASSLGPNSPLHF	TGTGCCAGCAGCTTAGGACCTAATTCACCCCTCCACTTT
TRBV28	.	TRBD1	TRBJ1-1	CASSLSATGVLEAFF	TGTGCCAGCAGTTTATCTGCGACAGGGGTCCTCGAAGCTTTCTTT
TRBV27	.	.	TRBJ2-3	CASSPPGATDTQYF	TGTGCCAGCAGTCCCCCGGGTGCCACAGATACGCAGTATTTT
TRBV19	.	.	TRBJ1-5	CASSSAGGSNQPQHF	TGTGCCAGTAGTTCCGCCGGGGGTAGCAATCAGCCCCAGCATTTT
TRBV10-3	.	.	TRBJ1-3	CAIRVTAGNTIYF	TGTGCCATCAGAGTGACAGCTGGAAACACCATATATTTT
TRBV19	.	.	TRBJ1-2	CASSTGDRGYTF	TGTGCCAGTAGTACGGGGGACCGGGGCTACACCTTC
TRBV14	.	.	TRBJ1-4	CASSQAGAFEKLFF	TGTGCCAGCAGCCAAGCGGGGGCCTTTGAAAAACTGTTTTTT
TRBV9	.	.	TRBJ2-6	CASSVEAGANVLTF	TGTGCCAGCAGCGTAGAGGCTGGGGCCAACGTCCTGACTTTC
TRBV6-4	.	.	TRBJ2-1	CASSVALGDNEQFF	TGTGCCAGCAGTGTAGCACTGGGAGACAATGAGCAGTTCTTC